A single sample is the source of the 27 T cell receptor beta chains below, sequenced in a study of T cells in localized non-small cell lung cancer. Libraries were prepared by immunoSEQ multiplex PCR; TCRdb keeps only in-frame clonotypes and omits some of them. The table has tens of thousands of clones, approximately 86% seen once. This sample comprised peripheral blood mononuclear cells, obtained before any cancer treatment. All receptors derive from a man aged 35 to 69 with stage III lung adenocarcinoma.

In this sample, this clone turned up a few times. This sequence joins TRBV6-4 and TRBJ2-2; D remains ambiguous. This CDR3 has 16 residues. V was clipped by 4 bases and J by 3 bases, with 15 bases between them. The germline gives CDR1 MRHNA, CDR2 SNTAGT. The CDR3: CASSAVHSPHTGELFF. The CDR3 nucleotides read TGTGCCAGCAGTGCCGTGCACAGCCCCCACACCGGGGAGCTGTTTTTT.

The rearrangement links TRBV2 to TRBJ1-2; D might be TRBD1 (5 bases). V shed 10 bases and J shed 2 bases, with 11 bases lying between them. Germline V lookup: CDR1 SNHLY, CDR2 FYNNEI. The CDR3 has 12 amino acids. The CDR3, as DNA: TGTGCCAAGGGACGTTTCAACTATGGCTACACCTTC. As protein: CAKGRFNYGYTF.

The CDR3 DNA reads TGTGCCAGCAGACACGATCGACAGGGTTTCCTCTCACCCCTCCACTTT. Protein: CASRHDRQGFLSPLHF. The chain uses TRBV7-9 and TRBJ1-6, with 7 bases lining up with TRBD1. Trimming cost V 6 bases and J 10 bases; bases outside gene matches: 15. Germline V gene sequence: CDR1 SEHNR, CDR2 FQNEAQ (reference sequence). The CDR3 runs to 16 residues.

This clone was seen only once. The chain joins TRBV15 to TRBJ2-5; 7 bases line up with TRBD1. Germline CDR1 is LNHNV and CDR2 is YYDKDF (reference sequence). This CDR3 spans 15 amino acids. V shed 5 bases, J shed 2 bases, and the junction held 8 bases outside the gene matches. Here the CDR3 reads CATSSIDREQETQYF. CDR3 in DNA: TGTGCCACCAGCTCAATCGACAGGGAGCAAGAGACCCAGTACTTC. Variable domain in full (rest from reference TRBV15 and TRBJ2-5): DAMVIQNPRYQVTQFGKPVTLSCSQTLNHNVMYWYQQKSSQAPKLLFHYYDKDFNNEADTPDNFQSRRPNTSFCFLDIRSPGLGDTAMYLCATSSIDREQETQYFGPGTRLLVL.

V and J are TRBV9 and TRBJ2-7; D is unclear. The CDR3 has 13 residues. The V and J ends lost 4 bases and 0 bases respectively, with 8 bases between them. Germline-derived CDR1 and CDR2 are SGDLS and YYNGEE. DNA of the CDR3: TGTGCCAGCAGCAAATCAAGCTCCTACGAGCAGTACTTC. Its translation is CASSKSSSYEQYF.

CDR3 in amino acids: CASSVAGTSLETQYF. The CDR3 DNA follows: TGTGCCAGCAGCGTAGCCGGGACTAGCTTGGAGACCCAGTACTTC. The chain links TRBV9 to TRBJ2-5, with TRBD2 identical over 9 bases. CDR3 length: 15 residues. The J segment lost 5 bases and the V segment lost 0 bases, leaving 5 bases of the junction unmatched. Germline V gene data show CDR1 as SGDLS and CDR2 as YYNGEE.

This clone has only a few counts. The rearrangement links TRBV9 to TRBJ1-2; D is undetermined. This CDR3 has 14 amino acids. Germline V gives CDR1 SGDLS, CDR2 YYNGEE. V lost 3 bases and J 2 bases, leaving 11 bases between the germline ends. DNA of the CDR3: TGTGCCAGCAGCGGGGAGAGTGGGAACTATGGCTACACCTTC. It encodes CASSGESGNYGYTF. The full variable domain, its missing parts supplied by reference TRBV9 and TRBJ1-2, is DSGVTQTPKHLITATGQRVTLRCSPRSGDLSVYWYQQSLDQGLQFLIQYYNGEERAKGNILERFSAQQFPDLHSELNLSSLELGDSALYFCASSGESGNYGYTFGSGTRLTVV.

The chain combines TRBV5-5 with TRBJ1-6, with D uncertain. The ends were cut back, 1 base at V and 2 bases at J, with 10 bases in the middle. Germline-derived CDR1 and CDR2 are SGHKS and YYEKEE (reference sequence). The CDR3 runs 16 residues. CDR3 protein: CASSLRREPYNSPLHF. In nucleotides, the CDR3 is TGTGCCAGCAGCTTGCGAAGGGAGCCCTATAATTCACCCCTCCACTTT.

For the CDR3, the DNA is TGTGCCATCAGCACCGACAGCTTCCTTAATGGCTACACCTTC. Amino acid sequence: CAISTDSFLNGYTF. The rearrangement joins TRBV10-3 to TRBJ1-2, with D possibly being TRBD1 (5 bases). This CDR3 spans 14 amino acids. V was cut by 6 bases and J by 6 bases, with 17 bases left in between. Germline CDR1 and CDR2: ENHRY and SYGVKD.

The chain employs TRBV7-2 and TRBJ2-1; 9 nucleotides line up with TRBD2. This CDR3 spans 16 amino acids. Trimming at V came to 1 base and at J to 4 bases, leaving 5 bases not matched to a gene. The germline gives CDR1 SGHTA, CDR2 FQGNSA. CDR3 protein: CASSLEGSGGYNEQFF. The DNA for the CDR3 is TGTGCCAGCAGCTTAGAAGGTAGCGGGGGATACAATGAGCAGTTCTTC.

This chain connects TRBV13 to TRBJ2-5, with 7 bases fitting TRBD1. The CDR3 length is 14 residues. Unmatched junction bases numbered 4, after V lost 5 bases and J lost 1 base. Germline CDR1 and CDR2: PRHDT and FYEKMQ (reference sequence). DNA for the CDR3: TGTGCCAGCAGCCCGGGGACAGTCCAAGAGACCCAGTACTTC. Translation: CASSPGTVQETQYF.

The chain joins TRBV7-2 to TRBJ1-1, with TRBD1 matching over 8 bases. The CDR3 loop spans 17 amino acids. V was pared by 1 base and J by 7 bases, with 14 bases of the junction left unmatched. CDR1 is SGHTA and CDR2 is FQGNSA in the germline V gene. The CDR3 nucleotides are TGTGCCAGCAGCTTAGGGGGGCAGGGGGCTGGTGGAGGTGAAGCTTTCTTT. Translating gives CASSLGGQGAGGGEAFF.

The rearrangement joins TRBV27 to TRBJ2-3; 12 bases fit TRBD2. Germline lookup yields CDR1 MNHEY and CDR2 SMNVEV (reference sequence). Unmatched junction bases numbered 7, after V lost 1 base and J lost 2 bases. This CDR3 has 18 amino acids. CDR3 sequence: CASSLFRTSGALTDTQYF. The CDR3 bases are TGTGCCAGCAGTTTATTTCGGACTAGCGGGGCGCTCACAGATACGCAGTATTTT.

The CDR3: CASSPEAGPYEQYF. The DNA of the CDR3 is TGTGCCAGCAGCCCCGAAGCGGGGCCCTACGAGCAGTACTTC. V gene TRBV4-2 combines with J gene TRBJ2-7; 7 bases match TRBD2. The length of the CDR3 is 14 residues. From germline, CDR1 is LGHNA and CDR2 YNFKEQ. J lost 2 bases, V lost 4 bases, and 5 bases had no gene match.

The V call is TRBV7-9, the J call TRBJ1-2, with D possibly TRBD1 on 5 matching bases. Germline V gene lookup returns CDR1 SEHNR and CDR2 FQNEAQ (reference sequence). The CDR3 is 15 amino acids. V was clipped by 2 bases and J by 6 bases, with 16 bases between them. The CDR3 nucleotides are TGTGCCAGCAGCTTAACAGTGCCAGGGAGCGATGGCTACACCTTC. It specifies CASSLTVPGSDGYTF. The full variable domain, its missing parts supplied by reference TRBV7-9 and TRBJ1-2, is DTGVSQNPRHKITKRGQNVTFRCDPISEHNRLYWYRQTLGQGPEFLTYFQNEAQLEKSRLLSDRFSAERPKGSFSTLEIQRTEQGDSAMYLCASSLTVPGSDGYTFGSGTRLTVV.

This clone was detected once. The chain couples TRBV6-5 to TRBJ2-7; D call uncertain. The CDR3 is made up of 14 amino acids. Trimming stripped 4 bases from V and 3 bases from J, with 13 bases between. Germline CDR1 is MNHEY and CDR2 is SVGAGI. The CDR3 DNA reads as TGTGCCAGCAGTTTTGGTAGGAAGATCTACGAGCAGTACTTC. Translating it yields CASSFGRKIYEQYF.

This chain uses TRBV11-2 with TRBJ2-7; TRBD1 aligns across 8 bases. Germline CDR1 is SGHAT and CDR2 is FQNNGV. V shed 5 bases and J 3 bases; nucleotides not matched to a gene: 6. The CDR3 extends over 14 amino acids. In nucleotides, the CDR3 is TGTGCCAGCAGCCCCCGACAGGGGAGCTACGAGCAGTACTTC. Its translation is CASSPRQGSYEQYF.

The chain has TRBV18 and TRBJ1-1; the D is unclear. Trimming stripped 4 bases from V and 0 bases from J, with 12 bases between. This CDR3 has 15 residues. Germline assignment: CDR1 KGHSH and CDR2 LQKENI. The CDR3, as DNA: TGTGCCAGCTCACTCGAGGGTACCATGAACACTGAAGCTTTCTTT. Protein product: CASSLEGTMNTEAFF.

The gene calls are TRBV5-4 and TRBJ1-2, with a tentative D call TRBD1 (6 bases). Trimming stripped 4 bases from V and 5 bases from J, with 15 bases between. CDR1 SGHNT and CDR2 YYREEE come from the germline V gene (reference sequence). The CDR3 covers 14 residues. Written as DNA, the CDR3 is TGTGCCAGCAGCAGGGGGGTACAGCTATATGGCTACACCTTC. It is translated as CASSRGVQLYGYTF. The full variable domain, its missing parts supplied by reference TRBV5-4 and TRBJ1-2, is ETGVTQSPTHLIKTRGQQVTLRCSSQSGHNTVSWYQQALGQGPQFIFQYYREEENGRGNFPPRFSGLQFPNYSSELNVNALELDDSALYLCASSRGVQLYGYTFGSGTRLTVV.

The rearrangement joins TRBV2 to TRBJ1-1; TRBD1 might be the D (5 bases). CDR1 is SNHLY, CDR2 FYNNEI, per germline. V was clipped by 8 bases and J by 4 bases, with 17 bases between them. The CDR3 sequence is 14 residues long. In nucleotides, the CDR3 is TGTGCCAGCGGTAGACAGAGTCCCCTCACTGAAGCTTTCTTT. Protein sequence: CASGRQSPLTEAFF.

The chain recombines TRBV28 with TRBJ2-3, with 10 bases that match TRBD2. Germline V lookup: CDR1 MDHEN, CDR2 SYDVKM. The CDR3 loop spans 17 amino acids. The J segment lost 2 bases and the V segment lost 1 base, leaving 6 bases of the junction unmatched. The CDR3 nucleotides are TGTGCCAGCAGTTTATTGGCTAGCGGGGGACTCACAGATACGCAGTATTTT. Amino acids: CASSLLASGGLTDTQYF.

In DNA, the CDR3 is TGTGCCAGCAGCTGGACAGGTCTCCAGGACTCGCAGTATTTT. Translation gives CASSWTGLQDSQYF. The chain has TRBV5-6 and TRBJ2-3; the match to TRBD1 covers 7 bases. V was clipped by 3 bases and J by 10 bases; unmatched bases: 11. The CDR3 has 14 amino acids. Germline V gene data show CDR1 as SGHDT and CDR2 as YYEEEE.

The chain employs TRBV7-7 and TRBJ2-7; D gene unclear. Germline CDR1 is SSHAT and CDR2 is FNYEAQ (reference sequence). The CDR3 length is 13 residues. The CDR3 DNA is TGTGCTAACAGCTTAGTCCCCTTCGACGAGCAGTACTTC. It encodes CANSLVPFDEQYF.

The V call is TRBV7-2, the J call TRBJ2-3, with TRBD2 identical over 11 bases. Per germline, CDR1 SGHTA and CDR2 FQGNSA. This CDR3 comprises 16 residues. J was trimmed by 2 bases and V by 4 bases; bases with no gene match: 5. CDR3 nucleotide sequence: TGTGCCAGCAGCTCAGTGACTAGCGGGGACACAGATACGCAGTATTTT. Its translation is CASSSVTSGDTDTQYF.

The chain uses TRBV6-1 and TRBJ1-5; D call uncertain. Germline assignment: CDR1 MNHNS and CDR2 SASEGT. The CDR3 is made up of 14 amino acids. V lost 7 bases, J lost 0 bases, and 10 bases lay in between. DNA for the CDR3: TGTGCCAGCAAAAGAGGAGGTAGCAATCAGCCCCAGCATTTT. Amino acids: CASKRGGSNQPQHF.

The chain employs TRBV7-9 and TRBJ2-5; TRBD2 matches at 11 bases. CDR1 and CDR2 from the germline V gene are SEHNR and FQNEAQ (reference sequence). J was trimmed by 5 bases and V by 5 bases; bases with no gene match: 7. This CDR3 is built from 15 residues. This CDR3 reads CASSRTSGGTETQYF. As DNA, the CDR3 is TGTGCCAGCAGCCGAACTAGCGGGGGTACGGAGACCCAGTACTTC.

The chain couples TRBV30 to TRBJ2-7; D is perhaps TRBD1 or TRBD2 (5 bases each). There are 14 residues in the CDR3. Germline loops: CDR1 GTSNPN, CDR2 SVGIG (reference sequence). Trimming removed 2 bases at V and 7 bases at J, with 18 bases between. This CDR3 reads CAWSPWDGRQEQYF. DNA of the CDR3: TGTGCCTGGAGTCCCTGGGACGGACGCCAGGAGCAGTACTTC. Filled out from reference TRBV30 and TRBJ2-7, the complete variable domain reads SQTIHQWPATLVQPVGSPLSLECTVEGTSNPNLYWYRQAAGRGLQLLFYSVGIGQISSEVPQNLSASRPQDRQFILSSKKLLLSDSGFYLCAWSPWDGRQEQYFGPGTRLTVT.